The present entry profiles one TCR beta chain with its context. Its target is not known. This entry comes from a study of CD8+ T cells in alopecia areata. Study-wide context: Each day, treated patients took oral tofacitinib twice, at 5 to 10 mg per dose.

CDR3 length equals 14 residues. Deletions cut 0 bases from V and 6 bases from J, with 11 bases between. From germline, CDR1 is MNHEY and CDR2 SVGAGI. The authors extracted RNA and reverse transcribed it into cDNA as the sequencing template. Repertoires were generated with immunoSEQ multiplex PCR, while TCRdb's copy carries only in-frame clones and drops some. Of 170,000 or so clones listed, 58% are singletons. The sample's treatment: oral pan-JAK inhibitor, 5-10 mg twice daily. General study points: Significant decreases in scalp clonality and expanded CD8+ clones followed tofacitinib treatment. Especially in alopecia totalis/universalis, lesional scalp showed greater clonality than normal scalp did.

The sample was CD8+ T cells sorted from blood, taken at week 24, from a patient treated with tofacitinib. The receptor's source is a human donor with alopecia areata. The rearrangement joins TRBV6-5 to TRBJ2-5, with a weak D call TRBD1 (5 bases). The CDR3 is CASSYSGRAKTQYF. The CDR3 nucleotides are TGTGCCAGCAGTTACTCGGGCAGGGCCAAGACCCAGTACTTC.